This T cell receptor beta chain was sequenced for a study of regulatory T cells. Study outcomes and limitations: In CD3G-deficient patients, conventional CD4+ T cells were enriched for hydrophobic CDR3 residues at positions 6 and 7.

Details on this clone: Its antigen is unidentified.

The CDR3 spans 15 residues. CDR1 MNHNS and CDR2 SASEGT come from the germline V gene. V was clipped by 6 bases and J by 2 bases, with 16 bases between them. At testing, patients were 2 to 39 years old, with reduced naive and increased memory T-cell proportions. Sorting split CD4+ cells into CD25-high CD127-low Tregs and CD25-low CD127-high conventional T cells. The primer mix had 52 TRBV and 13 TRBJ primers. The assay was immunoSEQ multiplex PCR, and TCRdb's table has in-frame clones only and misses some. The data hold around 15,000 clones, with 80% to 90% observed a single time. This chain links TRBV6-1 with TRBJ1-1; D remains unclear. The sequenced sample consisted of conventional CD4+ T cells sorted from blood. This clonotype originated in a person in their twenties or thirties with CD3G deficiency. The CDR3 sequence: CASSPRAAANTEAFF. CDR3 sequence (DNA): TGTGCCAGCAGCCCCCGAGCGGCAGCCAACACTGAAGCTTTCTTT.